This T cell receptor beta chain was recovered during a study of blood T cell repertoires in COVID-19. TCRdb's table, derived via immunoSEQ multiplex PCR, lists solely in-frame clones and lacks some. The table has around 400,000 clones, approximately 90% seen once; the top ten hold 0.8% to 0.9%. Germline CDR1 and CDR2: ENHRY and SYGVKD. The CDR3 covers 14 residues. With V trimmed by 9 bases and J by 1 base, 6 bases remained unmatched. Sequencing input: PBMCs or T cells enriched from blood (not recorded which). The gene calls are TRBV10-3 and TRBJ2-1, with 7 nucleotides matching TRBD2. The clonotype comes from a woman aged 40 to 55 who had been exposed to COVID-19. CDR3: CAMQRDGSYNEQFF. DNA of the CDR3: TGTGCCATGCAGCGGGACGGGTCCTACAATGAGCAGTTCTTC.